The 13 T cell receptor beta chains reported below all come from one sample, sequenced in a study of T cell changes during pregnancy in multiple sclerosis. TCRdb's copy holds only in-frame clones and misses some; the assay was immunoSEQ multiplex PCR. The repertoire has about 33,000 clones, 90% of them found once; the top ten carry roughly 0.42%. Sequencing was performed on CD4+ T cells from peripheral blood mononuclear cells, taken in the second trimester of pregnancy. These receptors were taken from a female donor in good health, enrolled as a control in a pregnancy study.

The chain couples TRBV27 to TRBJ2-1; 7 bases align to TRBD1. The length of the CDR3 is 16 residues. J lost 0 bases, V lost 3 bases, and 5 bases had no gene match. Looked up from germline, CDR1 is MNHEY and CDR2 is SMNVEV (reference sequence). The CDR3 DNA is TGTGCCAGCAGTTTTTTCAGGGGGACCTCCTACAATGAGCAGTTCTTC. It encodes CASSFFRGTSYNEQFF.

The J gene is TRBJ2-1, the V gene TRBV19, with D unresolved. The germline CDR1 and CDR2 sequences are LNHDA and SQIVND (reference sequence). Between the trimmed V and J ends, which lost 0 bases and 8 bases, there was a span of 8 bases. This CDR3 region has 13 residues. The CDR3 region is CASSIDRVDEQFF. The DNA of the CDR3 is TGTGCCAGTAGTATAGATCGGGTGGATGAGCAGTTCTTC. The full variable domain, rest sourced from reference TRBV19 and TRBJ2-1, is DGGITQSPKYLFRKEGQNVTLSCEQNLNHDAMYWYRQDPGQGLRLIYYSQIVNDFQKGDIAEGYSVSREKKESFPLTVTSAQKNPTAFYLCASSIDRVDEQFFGPGTRLTVL.

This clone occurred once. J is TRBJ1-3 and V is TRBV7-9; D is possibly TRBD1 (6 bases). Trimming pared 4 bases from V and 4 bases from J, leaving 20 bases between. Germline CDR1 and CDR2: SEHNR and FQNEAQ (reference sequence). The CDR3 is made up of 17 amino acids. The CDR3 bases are TGTGCCAGCAGCTCCGACACCTACAGGGTATCGGGAAACACCATATATTTT. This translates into CASSSDTYRVSGNTIYF. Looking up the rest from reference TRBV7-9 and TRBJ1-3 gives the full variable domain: DTGVSQNPRHKITKRGQNVTFRCDPISEHNRLYWYRQTLGQGPEFLTYFQNEAQLEKSRLLSDRFSAERPKGSFSTLEIQRTEQGDSAMYLCASSSDTYRVSGNTIYFGEGSWLTVV.

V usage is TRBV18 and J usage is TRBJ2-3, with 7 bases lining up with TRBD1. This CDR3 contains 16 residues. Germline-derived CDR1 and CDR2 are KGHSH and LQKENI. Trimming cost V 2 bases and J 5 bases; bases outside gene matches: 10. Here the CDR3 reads CASSPARPGGVDTQYF. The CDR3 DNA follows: TGTGCCAGCTCACCAGCCCGTCCAGGGGGTGTAGATACGCAGTATTTT.

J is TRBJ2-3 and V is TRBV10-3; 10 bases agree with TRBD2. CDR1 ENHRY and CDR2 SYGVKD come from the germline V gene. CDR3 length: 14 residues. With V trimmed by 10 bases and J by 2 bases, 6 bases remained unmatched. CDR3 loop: CATLAGAVTDTQYF. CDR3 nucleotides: TGTGCCACGCTAGCGGGAGCGGTCACAGATACGCAGTATTTT.

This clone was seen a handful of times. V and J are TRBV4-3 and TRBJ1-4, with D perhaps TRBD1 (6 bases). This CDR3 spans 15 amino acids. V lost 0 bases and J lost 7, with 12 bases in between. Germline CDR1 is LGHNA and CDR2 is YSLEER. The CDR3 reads CASSQDSGGGEKLFF. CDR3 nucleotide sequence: TGCGCCAGCAGCCAAGATTCGGGGGGCGGTGAAAAACTGTTTTTT.

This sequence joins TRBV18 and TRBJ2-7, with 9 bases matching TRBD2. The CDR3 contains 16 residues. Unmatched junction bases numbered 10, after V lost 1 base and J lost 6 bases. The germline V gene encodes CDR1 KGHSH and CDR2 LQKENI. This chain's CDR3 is CASSPQSAGGAGEQYF. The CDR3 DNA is TGTGCCAGCTCACCACAGAGCGCGGGGGGGGCCGGCGAGCAGTACTTC.

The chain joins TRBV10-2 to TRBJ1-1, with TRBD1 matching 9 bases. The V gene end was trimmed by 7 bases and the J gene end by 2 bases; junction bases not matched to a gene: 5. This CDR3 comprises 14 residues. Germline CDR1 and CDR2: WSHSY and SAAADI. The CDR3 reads CASKGTGPNTEAFF. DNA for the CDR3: TGCGCCAGCAAAGGGACAGGGCCTAACACTGAAGCTTTCTTT.

For the CDR3, the DNA is TGTGCCAGCAGGGAGGACCCGAGGAACACTGAAGCTTTCTTT. Amino acid sequence: CASREDPRNTEAFF. J is TRBJ1-1 and V is TRBV6-6; D is undetermined. V was clipped by 6 bases and J by 1 base, with 12 bases between them. Germline V gene lookup returns CDR1 MNHNY and CDR2 SVGAGI (reference sequence). CDR3 length: 14 amino acids.

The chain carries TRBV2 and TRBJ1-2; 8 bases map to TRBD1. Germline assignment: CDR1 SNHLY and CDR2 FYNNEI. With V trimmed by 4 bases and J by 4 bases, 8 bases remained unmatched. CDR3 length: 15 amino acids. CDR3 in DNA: TGTGCCAGCAGTGGGGTCCAGGGGGCCCTCTATGGCTACACCTTC. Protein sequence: CASSGVQGALYGYTF.

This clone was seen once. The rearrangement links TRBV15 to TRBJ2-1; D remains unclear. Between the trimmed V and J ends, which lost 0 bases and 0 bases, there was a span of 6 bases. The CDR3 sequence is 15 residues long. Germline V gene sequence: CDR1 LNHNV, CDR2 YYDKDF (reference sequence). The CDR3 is CATSRERSSYNEQFF. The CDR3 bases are TGTGCCACCAGCAGAGAGAGGAGCTCCTACAATGAGCAGTTCTTC.

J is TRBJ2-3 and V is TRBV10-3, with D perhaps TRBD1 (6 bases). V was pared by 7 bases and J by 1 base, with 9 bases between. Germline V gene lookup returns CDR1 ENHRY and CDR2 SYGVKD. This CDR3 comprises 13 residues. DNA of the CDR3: TGTGCCATCAACCCAGGGGGCACAGATACGCAGTATTTT. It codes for CAINPGGTDTQYF.

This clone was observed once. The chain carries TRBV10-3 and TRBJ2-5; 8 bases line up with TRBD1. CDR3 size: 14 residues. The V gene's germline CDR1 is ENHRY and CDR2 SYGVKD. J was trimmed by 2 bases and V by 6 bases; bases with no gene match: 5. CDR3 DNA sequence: TGTGCCATCAGACTCGGACAGGGACAAGAGACCCAGTACTTC. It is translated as CAIRLGQGQETQYF.